This entry features one T cell receptor (beta chain) sequence. This record comes from a study of blood T cell repertoires in COVID-19. Study background: Researchers got acute and convalescent COVID-19 samples from the United States, Italy and Spain.

Original processing notes: Nucleated cell counts were estimated from reference gene primer amplification. The protocol was immunoSEQ multiplex PCR, while the TCRdb copy is restricted to in-frame clones and leaves out a portion. The D gene and trimming were derived from the DNA, and the V and J assignments and clone size from that table. This sample has roughly 160,000 clones; about 80% occur once, and the top ten carry approximately 11%. Trimming pared 3 bases from V and 4 bases from J, leaving 15 bases between. Germline CDR1 reads SGHTA; CDR2 reads FQGNSA. The CDR3 loop spans 15 amino acids. The sequencing sample was made of PBMCs or T cells enriched from blood (not recorded which). The gene calls are TRBV7-2 and TRBJ1-1, with a weak D call TRBD1 (5 bases). The clonotype was recovered from a man in his fifties or sixties who had recovered from COVID-19. The CDR3 protein is CASSFSRGLGTEAFF. The CDR3 DNA is TGTGCCAGCAGCTTTTCTCGGGGGTTGGGCACTGAAGCTTTCTTT. The whole variable domain, remainder taken from reference TRBV7-2 and TRBJ1-1, is GAGVSQSPSNKVTEKGKDVELRCDPISGHTALYWYRQSLGQGLEFLIYFQGNSAPDKSGLPSDRFSAERTGGSVSTLTIQRTQQEDSAVYLCASSFSRGLGTEAFFGQGTRLTVV.